This TCR beta chain was recorded in a study of blood T cell repertoires in COVID-19. The overall study: The origin of the acute and convalescent COVID-19 samples was the United States, Italy and Spain. T cells, B-cell-depleted T cells, or PBMCs supplied cDNA or gDNA.

V lost 6 bases, J lost 4 bases, and 12 bases lay in between. The CDR3 is 13 residues long. Germline assignment: CDR1 MNHEY and CDR2 SMNVEV (reference sequence). Measured with immunoSEQ multiplex PCR; TCRdb has only the in-frame clones, and not every one. The sample holds 300,000 to 400,000 clones, roughly 87% seen once. The specimen was peripheral blood. The J gene is TRBJ1-2, the V gene TRBV27; D is undetermined. The receptor was isolated from a man aged 25-45 years with COVID-19, enrolled during active disease. CDR3 protein: CASRMRAVYGYTF. The CDR3 DNA follows: TGTGCCAGCAGGATGAGAGCGGTCTATGGCTACACCTTC.